Each of the 24 T cell receptor beta chains below was sequenced from the same sample in a study of monozygotic twins with inflammatory bowel disease. Reprocessing the 5' RACE reads, TCRdb reports a single entry for every CDR3 protein and omits DNA. The sample data list about 160,000 distinct CDR3 sequences. The material sequenced was blood. The receptors were sampled from a human donor with ulcerative colitis or Crohn's disease, or a healthy co-twin of an affected twin (not recorded which).

The V call is TRBV9, the J call TRBJ1-1. The CDR3 totals 16 residues. The germline V gene has CDR1 SGDLS and CDR2 YYNGEE. The CDR3 sequence: CASSVAAEFGVTEAFF.

The V and J genes are TRBV5-1 and TRBJ2-7. The CDR3 sequence is 15 residues long. In germline, CDR1 is SGHRS, CDR2 YFSETQ. This CDR3 is CASSALWESSYEQYF.

V is TRBV10-3 and J is TRBJ2-1; TCRdb reports TRBD1, a call that lacks DNA to check it against. CDR3 length equals 20 residues. In germline, CDR1 is ENHRY, CDR2 SYGVKD. The CDR3 here is CAITKIQGPGDRRAGNEQFF.

The chain uses TRBV27 and TRBJ2-7; TCRdb's D call, TRBD2, is unchecked because there is no DNA. The CDR3 totals 15 residues. The germline CDR1 and CDR2 sequences are MNHEY and SMNVEV (reference sequence). This CDR3 reads CASRHYSGSSYEQYF.

The V call is TRBV9, the J call TRBJ2-3. This CDR3 is built from 17 residues. Germline V gives CDR1 SGDLS, CDR2 YYNGEE. The CDR3 loop is CASSVVGRTTSTDTQYF.

The CDR3 loop is CASSVQTDYNSPLHF. V usage is TRBV6-1 and J usage is TRBJ1-6. Per germline, CDR1 MNHNS and CDR2 SASEGT. The CDR3 spans 15 residues.

The chain couples TRBV5-1 to TRBJ2-5; TCRdb indicates TRBD1, and absent DNA this call remains unverified. The CDR3 has 14 residues. CDR1 and CDR2 from the germline V gene are SGHRS and YFSETQ. CDR3 loop: CASRLAGGEGTQYF.

The chain is built from TRBV11-2 and TRBJ2-7. The CDR3 contains 13 residues. Germline V gene data show CDR1 as SGHAT and CDR2 as FQNNGV. This CDR3 is CASSVQRQGVQYF.

The chain is built from TRBV20-1 and TRBJ1-5. CDR3 size: 13 residues. Germline V gene sequence: CDR1 DFQATT, CDR2 SNEGSKA (reference sequence). CDR3: CSASTLIRQPQHF.

The V gene is TRBV7-6, the J gene TRBJ1-2. Germline CDR1 is SGHVS and CDR2 is FNYEAQ. The CDR3 length is 15 residues. CDR3 residues: CASSLGSRAPYGYTF.

The V gene is TRBV7-2, the J gene TRBJ2-2; with no DNA, the TCRdb D assignment of TRBD1 cannot be verified. The CDR3 has 17 residues. Germline V gene lookup returns CDR1 SGHTA and CDR2 FQGNSA. CDR3 sequence: CASSLVIQGPNTGELFF.

The rearrangement uses TRBV6-5 and TRBJ2-5; TCRdb lists TRBD1, though no DNA is available to test this call. The germline V gene encodes CDR1 MNHEY and CDR2 SVGAGI. The CDR3 is made up of 15 amino acids. Here the CDR3 reads CASSSRTGKVETQYF.

This sequence joins TRBV7-9 and TRBJ2-1. This CDR3 spans 12 amino acids. Germline CDR1 and CDR2: SEHNR and FQNEAQ (reference sequence). The CDR3 here is CASSRTVLEQFF.

CDR3: CASSLTSGGGNNEQFF. The chain couples TRBV28 to TRBJ2-1; the TCRdb D gene call, TRBD2, has no DNA to confirm it. The CDR3 totals 16 residues. Germline values: CDR1 MDHEN, CDR2 SYDVKM.

The chain carries TRBV7-6 and TRBJ2-3; TCRdb gives TRBD1 as the D gene, but with no DNA this cannot be confirmed. CDR3 length: 18 amino acids. Germline CDR1 is SGHVS and CDR2 is FNYEAQ. The chain's CDR3 is CASSFSSFDREFTDTQYF.

The CDR3: CASRPLAGGPGGANVLTF. The chain carries TRBV6-5 and TRBJ2-6; TCRdb picks TRBD2, but there is no DNA to check that call. The germline V gene has CDR1 MNHEY and CDR2 SVGAGI. The CDR3 loop spans 18 amino acids.

The gene calls are TRBV18 and TRBJ2-1; TCRdb returns TRBD2, unconfirmable since there is no DNA. The CDR3 covers 13 residues. Germline loops: CDR1 KGHSH, CDR2 LQKENI. This CDR3 reads CASSPTSGNEQFF. The variable domain in full, completed from reference TRBV18 and TRBJ2-1, reads NAGVMQNPRHLVRRRGQEARLRCSPMKGHSHVYWYRQLPEEGLKFMVYLQKENIIDESGMPKERFSAEFPKEGPSILRIQQVVRGDSAAYFCASSPTSGNEQFFGPGTRLTVL.

V is TRBV29-1 and J is TRBJ1-1. This CDR3 has 13 residues. The germline CDR1 and CDR2 sequences are SQVTM and ANQGSEA. The CDR3 spells CSVAKETNTEAFF.

This chain uses TRBV20-1 with TRBJ2-5; there is no DNA to check the TCRdb D call of TRBD1. Germline V gene sequence: CDR1 DFQATT, CDR2 SNEGSKA (reference sequence). This CDR3 spans 14 amino acids. CDR3 residues: CSAPEPTGRETQYF.

V gene TRBV24-1 combines with J gene TRBJ2-1. The CDR3 is 18 residues long. The germline V gene has CDR1 KGHDR and CDR2 SFDVKD. CDR3 in amino acids: CATSDVWGTENSYNEQFF.

This chain joins TRBV20-1 and TRBJ2-3; the TRBD2 assignment by TCRdb is unverifiable without DNA. Germline V CDR1 and CDR2: DFQATT, SNEGSKA (reference sequence). This CDR3 is 15 amino acids long. The CDR3 here is CSARGASGRADTQYF.

The rearrangement uses TRBV11-2 and TRBJ2-7; the TCRdb D gene call, TRBD2, has no DNA to confirm it. Germline CDR1 reads SGHAT; CDR2 reads FQNNGV. The CDR3 has 15 residues. The CDR3 is CASSQGLAGAYEQYF.

V usage is TRBV5-1 and J usage is TRBJ2-1; the TCRdb call, TRBD2, lacks DNA for checking. CDR1 is SGHRS, CDR2 YFSETQ, per germline. The CDR3 loop spans 14 amino acids. CDR3 loop: CASSLFGSGNEQFF.

The chain recombines TRBV7-9 with TRBJ2-5; TCRdb's D call of TRBD2 is untestable without DNA. CDR3 size: 15 residues. Germline values: CDR1 SEHNR, CDR2 FQNEAQ (reference sequence). CDR3 sequence reads: CASSRGYELQGTQYF.